This TCR beta chain derives from a study of T cells after yellow fever vaccination. Study-wide context: Fractions low in cell number were prepared with SMART-Seq v4 Ultra Low Input. General observations from the study: Contaminating bulk clonotypes could be abundant in FACS-sorted repertoires.

A word on this clonotype: Its antigen is not known.

Generation of TCR cDNA used 5'RACE template switching (which added a universal primer site and UMIs). TCRdb redid the calling of the 5' RACE reads with MiXCR, one entry per CDR3 protein. Of about 550,000 distinct CDR3 sequences listed, 15% to 20% are singletons. This clonotype was sampled from a man aged 25 to 40 who received the YFV17D yellow fever vaccine. The sample was PBMCs, taken 15 days after the yellow fever booster vaccination.

The CDR3 nucleotides are TGTGCCAGCAGATCACTAGCGGGAGTTCAGTTCTTC. Translating gives CASRSLAGVQFF. The chain has TRBV7-2 and TRBJ2-1; 11 positions agree with TRBD2. J was trimmed by 13 bases and V by 6 bases; bases with no gene match: 5. Germline V CDR1 and CDR2: SGHTA, FQGNSA. The CDR3 length is 12 residues. The whole variable domain, filled in from reference TRBV7-2 and TRBJ2-1, reads GAGVSQSPSNKVTEKGKDVELRCDPISGHTALYWYRQSLGQGLEFLIYFQGNSAPDKSGLPSDRFSAERTGGSVSTLTIQRTQQEDSAVYLCASRSLAGVQFFGPGTRLTVL.